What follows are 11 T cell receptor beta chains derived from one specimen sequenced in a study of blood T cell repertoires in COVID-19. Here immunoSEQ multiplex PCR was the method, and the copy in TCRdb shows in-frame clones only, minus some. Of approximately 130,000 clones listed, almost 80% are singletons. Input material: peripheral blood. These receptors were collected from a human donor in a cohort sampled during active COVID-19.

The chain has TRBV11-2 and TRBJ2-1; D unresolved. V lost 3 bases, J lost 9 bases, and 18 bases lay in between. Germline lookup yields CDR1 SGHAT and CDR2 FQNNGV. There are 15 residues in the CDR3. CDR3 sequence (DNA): TGTGCCAGCAGCTTTTCTAGAGATGCCCGCGGTGAGCAGTTCTTC. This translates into CASSFSRDARGEQFF.

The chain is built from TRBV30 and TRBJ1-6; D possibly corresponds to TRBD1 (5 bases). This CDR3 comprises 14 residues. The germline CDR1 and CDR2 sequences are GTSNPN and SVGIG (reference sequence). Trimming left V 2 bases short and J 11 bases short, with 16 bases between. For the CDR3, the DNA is TGTGCCTGGAGTAGGGGCAGTTCTGAGGCACCCCTCCACTTT. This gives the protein CAWSRGSSEAPLHF.

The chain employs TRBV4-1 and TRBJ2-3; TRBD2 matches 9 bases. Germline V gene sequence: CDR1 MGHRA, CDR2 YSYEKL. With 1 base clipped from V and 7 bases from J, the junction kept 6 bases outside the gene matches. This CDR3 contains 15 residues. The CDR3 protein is CASSQGLAGSYTQYF. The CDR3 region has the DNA TGCGCCAGCAGCCAAGGTCTAGCGGGAAGCTATACGCAGTATTTT.

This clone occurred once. In DNA, the CDR3 is TGTGCCAGCAGCCAAGGGACAGTCTCCTACGAGCAGTACTTC. It specifies CASSQGTVSYEQYF. The chain couples TRBV3-1 (or the pseudogene TRBV3-2) to TRBJ2-7; possibly TRBD1 for D (6 bases). This CDR3 region has 14 residues. Trimming removed 1 base at V and 0 bases at J, with 7 bases between. Germline V gives CDR1 LGHDT, CDR2 YNNKEL (reference sequence).

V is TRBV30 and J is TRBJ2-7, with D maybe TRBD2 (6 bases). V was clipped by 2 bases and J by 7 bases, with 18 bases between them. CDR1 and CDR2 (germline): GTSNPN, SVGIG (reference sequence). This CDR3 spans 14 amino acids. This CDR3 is CAWSRGRGTWEQYF. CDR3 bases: TGTGCCTGGAGTCGAGGCCGGGGGACGTGGGAGCAGTACTTC.

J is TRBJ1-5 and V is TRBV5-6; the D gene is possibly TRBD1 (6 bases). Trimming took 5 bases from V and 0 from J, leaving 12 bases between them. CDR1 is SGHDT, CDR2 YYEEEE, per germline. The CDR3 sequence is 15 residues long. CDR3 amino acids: CASRSRGYSNQPQHF. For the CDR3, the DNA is TGTGCCAGCAGGAGCAGGGGATATAGCAATCAGCCCCAGCATTTT.

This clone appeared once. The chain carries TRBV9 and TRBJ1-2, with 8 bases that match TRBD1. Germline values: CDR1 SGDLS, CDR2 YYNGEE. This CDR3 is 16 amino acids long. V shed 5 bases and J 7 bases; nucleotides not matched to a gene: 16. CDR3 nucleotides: TGTGCCAGCAGAGACATGATTGGGACAGGACGGGGTGGCTACACCTTC. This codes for CASRDMIGTGRGGYTF.

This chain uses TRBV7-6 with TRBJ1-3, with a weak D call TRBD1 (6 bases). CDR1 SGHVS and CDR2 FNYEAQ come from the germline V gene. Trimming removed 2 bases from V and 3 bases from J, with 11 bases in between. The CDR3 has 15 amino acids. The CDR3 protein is CASSLPRGIGNTIYF. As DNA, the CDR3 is TGTGCCAGCAGCTTACCCAGGGGAATTGGAAACACCATATATTTT.

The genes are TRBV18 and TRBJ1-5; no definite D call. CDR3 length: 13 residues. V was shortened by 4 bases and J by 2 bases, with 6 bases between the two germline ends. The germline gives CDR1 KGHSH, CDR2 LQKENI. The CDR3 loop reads CASSQEGNQPQHF. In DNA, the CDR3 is TGTGCCAGCTCACAGGAGGGCAATCAGCCCCAGCATTTT.

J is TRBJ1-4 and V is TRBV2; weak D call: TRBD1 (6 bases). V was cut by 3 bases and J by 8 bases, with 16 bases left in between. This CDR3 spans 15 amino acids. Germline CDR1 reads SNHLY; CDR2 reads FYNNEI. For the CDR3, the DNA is TGTGCCAGCAGTGACGGTACAGGGATGGTGGAAAAACTGTTTTTT. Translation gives CASSDGTGMVEKLFF.

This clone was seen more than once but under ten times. CDR3 nucleotides: TGTGCCAGCAGCCCCGAGGGACAGGGGTTGTATGGCTACACCTTC. Its protein is CASSPEGQGLYGYTF. The V and J genes are TRBV2 and TRBJ1-2; 10 bases are shared with TRBD1. V trimming: 6 bases; J trimming: 5 bases; junction bases outside the gene matches: 9. Germline values: CDR1 SNHLY, CDR2 FYNNEI. The CDR3 is made up of 15 amino acids.